One TCR beta chain is described in this entry. The source of the sample is a study of T cell changes during pregnancy in multiple sclerosis. The CDR3 is made up of 15 amino acids. The ends lost 6 bases at V and 4 bases at J; junction bases unmatched: 11. Germline V lookup: CDR1 MNHEY, CDR2 SVGAGI. Here immunoSEQ multiplex PCR was the method, and the copy in TCRdb shows in-frame clones only, minus some. The table has over 100,000 clones, 90% to 95% seen once; the top ten hold 1.5%. Source: peripheral blood, taken in the third trimester of pregnancy. This sequence originates from a female donor with multiple sclerosis, enrolled in a pregnancy study. The chain combines TRBV6-5 with TRBJ2-7; 8 nucleotides align to TRBD1. This chain's CDR3 is CASRSDGTGPYEQYF. DNA of the CDR3: TGTGCCAGCAGGTCCGACGGGACAGGACCTTACGAGCAGTACTTC.